The source of this T cell receptor beta chain is a study of blood T cell repertoires in COVID-19. About the study: COVID-19 samples, acute and convalescent, were from the United States, Italy and Spain.

Authors' processing steps: Estimation of nucleated cell counts was performed using reference gene primer amplification. Measured with immunoSEQ multiplex PCR; TCRdb has only the in-frame clones, and not every one. The V and J calls and clone size are taken from that table; D and trimming were inferred from the DNA. The sample lists some 400,000 clones, 90% to 95% occurring once. Participant age was roughly 18 to 95 years, and participants resided in approximately 24 US areas. Participant reports of clinical history set cohort assignment. The CDR3 spans 11 residues. V lost 6 bases to trimming and J lost 3 bases, with 6 bases between them. Germline CDR1 SGHDT, CDR2 YYEEEE.

This chain links TRBV5-6 with TRBJ1-1; the D is unclear. The TCR originated in a woman between 35 and 50 years old who had been exposed to COVID-19. The sample consisted of PBMCs or T cells enriched from blood (not recorded which). In nucleotides, the CDR3 is TGTGCCAGCACCTCCCACACTGAAGCTTTCTTT. Translation: CASTSHTEAFF.